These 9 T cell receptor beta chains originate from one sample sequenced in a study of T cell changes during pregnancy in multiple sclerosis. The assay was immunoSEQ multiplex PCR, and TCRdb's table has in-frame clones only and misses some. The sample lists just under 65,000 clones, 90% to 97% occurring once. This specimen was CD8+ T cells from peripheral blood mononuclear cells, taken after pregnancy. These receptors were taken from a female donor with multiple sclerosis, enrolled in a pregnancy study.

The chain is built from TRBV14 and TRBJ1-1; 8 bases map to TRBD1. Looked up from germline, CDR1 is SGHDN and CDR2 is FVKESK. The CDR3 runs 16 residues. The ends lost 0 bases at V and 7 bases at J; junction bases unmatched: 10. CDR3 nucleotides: TGTGCCAGCAGCCAAGATCCCGGACAGGGATGGCTTGAAGCTTTCTTT. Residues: CASSQDPGQGWLEAFF.

CDR3 amino acids: CASSRGVWGVRDQETQYF. The CDR3 DNA reads TGTGCCAGCAGCCGCGGGGTGTGGGGTGTGCGGGACCAAGAGACCCAGTACTTC. The chain links TRBV7-8 to TRBJ2-5; a possible D gene is TRBD2 (6 bases). The CDR3 extends over 18 amino acids. Germline V gene lookup returns CDR1 SGHVS and CDR2 FQNEAQ. The ends were cut back, 5 bases at V and 0 bases at J, with 22 bases in the middle.

The CDR3 DNA is TGCGCCAGCAGCTATGCTATAGCGGGAGGGGGTGATGAGCAGTTCTTC. It is translated as CASSYAIAGGGDEQFF. The chain carries TRBV4-1 and TRBJ2-1, with TRBD2 matching 11 bases. This CDR3 is built from 16 residues. Germline V lookup: CDR1 MGHRA, CDR2 YSYEKL. V shed 5 bases and J 8 bases; nucleotides not matched to a gene: 11.

CDR3 in amino acids: CASSPGTGGVNTEAFF. The CDR3 DNA follows: TGCGCCAGCAGCCCGGGGACAGGGGGCGTGAACACTGAAGCTTTCTTT. The V and J genes are TRBV5-1 and TRBJ1-1, with 12 bases that match TRBD1. The V segment lost 4 bases and the J segment 0 bases; nucleotides outside the gene matches: 4. Germline V gives CDR1 SGHRS, CDR2 YFSETQ. The CDR3 is 16 amino acids.

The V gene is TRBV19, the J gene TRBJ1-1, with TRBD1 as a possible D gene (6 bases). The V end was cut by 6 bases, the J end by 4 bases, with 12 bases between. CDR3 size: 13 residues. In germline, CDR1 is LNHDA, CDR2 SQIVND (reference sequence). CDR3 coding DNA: TGTGCCAGTAGACCGTCCAGGGGCACTGAAGCTTTCTTT. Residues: CASRPSRGTEAFF.

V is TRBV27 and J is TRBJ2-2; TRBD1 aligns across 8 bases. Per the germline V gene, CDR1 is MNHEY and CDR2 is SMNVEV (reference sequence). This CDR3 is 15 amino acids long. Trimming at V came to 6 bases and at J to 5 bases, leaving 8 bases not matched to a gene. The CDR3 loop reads CASSGDRGRTGELFF. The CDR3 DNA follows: TGTGCCAGCAGCGGCGACAGGGGAAGGACCGGGGAGCTGTTTTTT.

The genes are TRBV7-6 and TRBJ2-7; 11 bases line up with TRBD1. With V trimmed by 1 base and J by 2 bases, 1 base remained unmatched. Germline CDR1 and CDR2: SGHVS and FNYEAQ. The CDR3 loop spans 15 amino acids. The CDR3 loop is CASSLGGQGAYEQYF. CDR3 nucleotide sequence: TGTGCCAGCAGCTTAGGGGGACAGGGGGCCTACGAGCAGTACTTC.

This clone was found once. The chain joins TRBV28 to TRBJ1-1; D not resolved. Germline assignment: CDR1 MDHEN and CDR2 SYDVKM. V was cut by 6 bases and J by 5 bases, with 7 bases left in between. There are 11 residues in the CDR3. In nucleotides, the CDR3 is TGTGCCAGCAGGTTCGGGACTGAAGCTTTCTTT. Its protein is CASRFGTEAFF. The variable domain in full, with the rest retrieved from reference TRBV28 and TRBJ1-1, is DVKVTQSSRYLVKRTGEKVFLECVQDMDHENMFWYRQDPGLGLRLIYFSYDVKMKEKGDIPEGYSVSREKKERFSLILESASTNQTSMYLCASRFGTEAFFGQGTRLTVV.

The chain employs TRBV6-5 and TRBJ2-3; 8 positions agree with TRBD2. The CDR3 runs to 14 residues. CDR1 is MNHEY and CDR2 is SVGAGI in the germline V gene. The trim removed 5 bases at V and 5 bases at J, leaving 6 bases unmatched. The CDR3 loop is CASSLAGWQDTQYF. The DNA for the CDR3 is TGTGCCAGCAGTCTAGCGGGTTGGCAAGATACGCAGTATTTT.